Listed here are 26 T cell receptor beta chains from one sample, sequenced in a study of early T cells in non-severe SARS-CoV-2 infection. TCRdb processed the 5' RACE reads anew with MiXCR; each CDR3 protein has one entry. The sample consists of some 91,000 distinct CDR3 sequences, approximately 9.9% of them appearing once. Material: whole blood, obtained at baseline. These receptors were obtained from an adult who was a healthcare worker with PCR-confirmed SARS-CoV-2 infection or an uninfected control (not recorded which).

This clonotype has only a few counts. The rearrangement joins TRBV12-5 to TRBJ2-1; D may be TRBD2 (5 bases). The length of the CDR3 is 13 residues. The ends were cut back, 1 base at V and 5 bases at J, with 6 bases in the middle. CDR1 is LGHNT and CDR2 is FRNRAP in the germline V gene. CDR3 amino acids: CASGLGRDNEQFF. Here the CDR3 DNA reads TGTGCTAGTGGTTTGGGGCGGGACAATGAGCAGTTCTTC. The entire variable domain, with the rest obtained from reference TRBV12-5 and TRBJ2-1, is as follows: DARVTQTPRHKVTEMGQEVTMRCQPILGHNTVFWYRQTMMQGLELLAYFRNRAPLDDSGMPKDRFSAEMPDATLATLKIQPSEPRDSAVYFCASGLGRDNEQFFGPGTRLTVL.

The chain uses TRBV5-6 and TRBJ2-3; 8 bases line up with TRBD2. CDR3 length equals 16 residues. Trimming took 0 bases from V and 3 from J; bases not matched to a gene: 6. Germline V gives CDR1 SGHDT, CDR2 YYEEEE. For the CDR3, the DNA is TGTGCCAGCAGCTTGGTGGTGGAGCGGGGGACAGATACGCAGTATTTT. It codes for CASSLVVERGTDTQYF.

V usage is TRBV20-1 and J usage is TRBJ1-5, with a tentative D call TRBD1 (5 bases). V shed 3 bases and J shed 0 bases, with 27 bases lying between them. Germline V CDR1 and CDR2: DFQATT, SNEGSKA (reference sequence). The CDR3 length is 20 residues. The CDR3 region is CSARRLLNHRGDYSNQPQHF. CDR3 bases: TGCAGTGCTAGGAGACTGCTAAACCACAGAGGGGATTATAGCAATCAGCCCCAGCATTTT.

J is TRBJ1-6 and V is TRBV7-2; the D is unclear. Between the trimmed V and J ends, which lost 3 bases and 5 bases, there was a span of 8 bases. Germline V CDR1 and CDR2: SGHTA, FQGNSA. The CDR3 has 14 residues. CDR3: CASSFRADNSPLHF. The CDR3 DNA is TGTGCCAGCAGCTTCCGGGCGGATAATTCACCCCTCCACTTT.

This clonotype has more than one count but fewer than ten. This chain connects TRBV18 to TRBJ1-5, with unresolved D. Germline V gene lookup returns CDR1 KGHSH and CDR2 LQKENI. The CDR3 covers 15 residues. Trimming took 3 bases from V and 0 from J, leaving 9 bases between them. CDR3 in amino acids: CASSPRRDSNQPQHF. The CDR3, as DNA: TGTGCCAGCTCACCCCGGCGGGATAGCAATCAGCCCCAGCATTTT.

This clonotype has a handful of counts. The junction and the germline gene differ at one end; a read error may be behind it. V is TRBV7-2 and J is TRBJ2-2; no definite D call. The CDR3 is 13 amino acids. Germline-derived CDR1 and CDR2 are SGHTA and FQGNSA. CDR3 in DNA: TGTGCCAGCAGCTTCCCGAACACCGGGCAGCTGTTTTTT. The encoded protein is CASSFPNTGQLFF.

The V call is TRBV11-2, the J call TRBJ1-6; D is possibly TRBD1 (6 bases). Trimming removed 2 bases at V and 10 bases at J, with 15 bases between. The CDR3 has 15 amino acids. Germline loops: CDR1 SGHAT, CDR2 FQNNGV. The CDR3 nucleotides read TGTGCCAGCAGCTTACACCTGGGGGGCGGATCACCCCTCCACTTT. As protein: CASSLHLGGGSPLHF.

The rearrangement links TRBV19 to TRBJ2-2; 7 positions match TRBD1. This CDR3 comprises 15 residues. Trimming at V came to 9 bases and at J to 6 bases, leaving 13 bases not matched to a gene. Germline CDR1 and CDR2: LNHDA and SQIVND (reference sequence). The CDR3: CASRGRDRGSGELFF. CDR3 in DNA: TGTGCCAGCCGCGGCCGGGACAGAGGTTCCGGGGAGCTGTTTTTT.

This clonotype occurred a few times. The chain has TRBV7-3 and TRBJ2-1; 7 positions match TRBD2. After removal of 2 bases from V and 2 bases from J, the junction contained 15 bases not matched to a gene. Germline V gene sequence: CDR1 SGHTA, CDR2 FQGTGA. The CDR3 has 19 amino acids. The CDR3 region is CASSLEWLRRGSPYNEQFF. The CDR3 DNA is TGTGCCAGCAGCTTAGAATGGTTGAGGCGGGGGTCTCCCTACAATGAGCAGTTCTTC.

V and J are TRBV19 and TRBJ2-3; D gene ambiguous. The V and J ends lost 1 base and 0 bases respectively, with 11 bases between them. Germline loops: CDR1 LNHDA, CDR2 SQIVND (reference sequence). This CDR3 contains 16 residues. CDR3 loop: CASSIGAERSTDTQYF. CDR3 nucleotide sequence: TGTGCCAGTAGTATAGGGGCAGAGAGAAGCACAGATACGCAGTATTTT. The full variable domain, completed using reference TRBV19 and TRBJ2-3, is DGGITQSPKYLFRKEGQNVTLSCEQNLNHDAMYWYRQDPGQGLRLIYYSQIVNDFQKGDIAEGYSVSREKKESFPLTVTSAQKNPTAFYLCASSIGAERSTDTQYFGPGTRLTVL.

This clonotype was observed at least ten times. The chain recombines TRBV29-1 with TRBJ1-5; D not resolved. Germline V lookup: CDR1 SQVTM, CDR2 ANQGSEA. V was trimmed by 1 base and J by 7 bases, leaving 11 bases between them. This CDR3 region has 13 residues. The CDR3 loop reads CSVEVTPGQPQHF. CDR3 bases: TGCAGCGTTGAAGTTACCCCAGGCCAGCCCCAGCATTTT.

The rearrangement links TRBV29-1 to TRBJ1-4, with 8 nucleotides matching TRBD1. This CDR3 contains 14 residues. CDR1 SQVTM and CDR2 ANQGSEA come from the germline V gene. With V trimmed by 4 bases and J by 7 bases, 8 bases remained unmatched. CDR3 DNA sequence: TGCAGCGTTGCTGGTCAGGGGGCTATTGAAAAACTGTTTTTT. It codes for CSVAGQGAIEKLFF.

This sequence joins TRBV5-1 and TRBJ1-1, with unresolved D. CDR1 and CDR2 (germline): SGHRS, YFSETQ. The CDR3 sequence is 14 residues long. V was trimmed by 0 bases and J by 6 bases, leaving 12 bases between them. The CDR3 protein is CASSLAMDVAEAFF. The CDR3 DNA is TGCGCCAGCAGCTTGGCCATGGATGTCGCTGAAGCTTTCTTT.

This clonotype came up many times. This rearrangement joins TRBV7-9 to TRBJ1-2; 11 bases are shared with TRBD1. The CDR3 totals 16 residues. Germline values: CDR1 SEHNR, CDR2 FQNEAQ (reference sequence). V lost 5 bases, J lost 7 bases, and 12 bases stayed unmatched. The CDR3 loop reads CASSNAGTGGLGGYTF. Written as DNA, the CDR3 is TGTGCCAGCAGCAACGCCGGGACAGGGGGATTAGGTGGCTACACCTTC.

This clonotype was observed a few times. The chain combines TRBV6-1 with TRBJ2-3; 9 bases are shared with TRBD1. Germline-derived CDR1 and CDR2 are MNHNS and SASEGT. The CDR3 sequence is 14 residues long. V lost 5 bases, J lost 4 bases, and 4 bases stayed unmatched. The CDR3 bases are TGTGCCAGCAGTCTGGACAGGGGATCAGATACGCAGTATTTT. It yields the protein CASSLDRGSDTQYF.

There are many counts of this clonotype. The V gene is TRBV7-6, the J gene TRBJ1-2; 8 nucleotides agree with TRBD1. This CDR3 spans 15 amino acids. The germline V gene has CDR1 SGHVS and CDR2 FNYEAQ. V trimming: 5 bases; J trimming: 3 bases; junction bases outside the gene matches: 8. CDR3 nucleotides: TGTGCCAGCAGCCTGTGGACAGGGCAACACTATGGCTACACCTTC. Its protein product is CASSLWTGQHYGYTF.

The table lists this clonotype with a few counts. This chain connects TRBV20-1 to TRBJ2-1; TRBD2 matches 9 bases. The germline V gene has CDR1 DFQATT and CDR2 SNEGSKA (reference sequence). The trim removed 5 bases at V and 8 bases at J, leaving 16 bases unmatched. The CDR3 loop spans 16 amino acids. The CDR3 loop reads CSAPGLAGNRWDEQFF. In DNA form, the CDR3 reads TGCAGTGCTCCGGGGCTAGCGGGGAACAGGTGGGATGAGCAGTTCTTC.

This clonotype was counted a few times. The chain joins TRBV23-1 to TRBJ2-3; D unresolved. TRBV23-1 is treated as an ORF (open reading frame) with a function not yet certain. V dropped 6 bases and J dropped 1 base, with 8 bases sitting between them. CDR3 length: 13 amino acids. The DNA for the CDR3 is TGCGCCAGCAGACCCTGTGGCACAGATACGCAGTATTTT. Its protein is CASRPCGTDTQYF.

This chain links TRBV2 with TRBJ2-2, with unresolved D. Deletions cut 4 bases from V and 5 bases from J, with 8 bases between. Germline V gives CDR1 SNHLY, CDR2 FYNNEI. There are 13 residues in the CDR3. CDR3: CASSGRITGELFF. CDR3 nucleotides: TGTGCCAGCAGTGGGAGAATAACCGGGGAGCTGTTTTTT. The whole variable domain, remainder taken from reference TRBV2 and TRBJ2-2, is EPEVTQTPSHQVTQMGQEVILRCVPISNHLYFYWYRQILGQKVEFLVSFYNNEISEKSEIFDDQFSVERPDGSNFTLKIRSTKLEDSAMYFCASSGRITGELFFGEGSRLTVL.

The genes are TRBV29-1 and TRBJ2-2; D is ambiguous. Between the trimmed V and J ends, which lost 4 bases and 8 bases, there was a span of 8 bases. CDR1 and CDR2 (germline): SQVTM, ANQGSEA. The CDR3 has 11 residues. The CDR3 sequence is CSVGEGGELFF. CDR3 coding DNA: TGCAGCGTTGGAGAAGGTGGGGAGCTGTTTTTT.

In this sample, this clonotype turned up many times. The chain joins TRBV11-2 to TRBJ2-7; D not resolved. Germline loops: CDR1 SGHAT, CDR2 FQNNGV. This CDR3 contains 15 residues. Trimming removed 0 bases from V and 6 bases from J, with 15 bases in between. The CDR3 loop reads CASSLDVARWGEQYF. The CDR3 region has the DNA TGTGCCAGCAGCTTAGACGTAGCCCGATGGGGCGAGCAGTACTTC.

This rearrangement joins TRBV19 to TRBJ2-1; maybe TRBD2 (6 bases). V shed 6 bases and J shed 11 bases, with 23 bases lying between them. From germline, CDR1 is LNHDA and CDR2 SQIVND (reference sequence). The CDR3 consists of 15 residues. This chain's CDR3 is CASSLRRALVAQQFF. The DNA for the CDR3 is TGTGCCAGTAGCCTTCGGAGGGCCCTCGTTGCACAGCAGTTCTTC.

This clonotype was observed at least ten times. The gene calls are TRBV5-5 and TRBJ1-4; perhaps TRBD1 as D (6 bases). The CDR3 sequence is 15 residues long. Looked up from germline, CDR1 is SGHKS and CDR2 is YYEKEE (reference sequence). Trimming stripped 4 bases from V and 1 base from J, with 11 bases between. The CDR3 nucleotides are TGTGCCAGCAGCACAGGGACACTAACTAATGAAAAACTGTTTTTT. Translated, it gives CASSTGTLTNEKLFF. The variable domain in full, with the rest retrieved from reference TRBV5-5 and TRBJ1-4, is DAGVTQSPTHLIKTRGQQVTLRCSPISGHKSVSWYQQVLGQGPQFIFQYYEKEERGRGNFPDRFSARQFPNYSSELNVNALLLGDSALYLCASSTGTLTNEKLFFGSGTQLSVL.

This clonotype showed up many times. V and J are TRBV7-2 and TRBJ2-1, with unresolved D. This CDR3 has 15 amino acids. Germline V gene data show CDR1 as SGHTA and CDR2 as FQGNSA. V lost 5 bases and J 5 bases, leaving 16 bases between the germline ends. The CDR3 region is CASSPGLLIHNEQFF. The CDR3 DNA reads TGTGCCAGCAGCCCCGGGCTACTAATCCACAATGAGCAGTTCTTC.

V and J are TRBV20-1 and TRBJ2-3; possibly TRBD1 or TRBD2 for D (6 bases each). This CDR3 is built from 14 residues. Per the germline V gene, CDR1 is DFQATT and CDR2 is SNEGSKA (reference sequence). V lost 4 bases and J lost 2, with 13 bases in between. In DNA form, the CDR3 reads TGCAGTGCTACCGGGACGGGGGCCACAGATACGCAGTATTTT. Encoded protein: CSATGTGATDTQYF.

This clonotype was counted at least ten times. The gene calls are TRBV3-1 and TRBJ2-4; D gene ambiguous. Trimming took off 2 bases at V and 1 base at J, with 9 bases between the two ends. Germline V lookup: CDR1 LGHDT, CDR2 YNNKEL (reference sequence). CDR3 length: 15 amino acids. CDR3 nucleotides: TGTGCCAGCAGCCAACCTTGGAATGCCAAAAACATTCAGTACTTC. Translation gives CASSQPWNAKNIQYF.